A selection of T cell receptor beta chains follows, all from one sample in a study of Ad26.COV2.S vaccination and SARS-CoV-2 variants. Data came from immunoSEQ multiplex PCR; TCRdb stores just in-frame clones and leaves some out. The profile shows roughly 460,000 clones, roughly nine tenths of them singletons. The sequences come from peripheral blood, collected in a trial of Ad26.COV2.S vaccine versus placebo. The receptors shown here come from a person aged 18-60 years who received the Ad26.COV2.S COVID-19 vaccine or a placebo. CDR3s include the opening cysteine and the closing phenylalanine or tryptophan. D genes are given only for firm matches. For some rows the clone size is stated as once, few or many, or as a class when expanded; others skip it.

cdr3_length	d_call	v_call	clone_size	j_call	cdr3_aa	cdr3_nt
15	.	TRBV7-2	.	TRBJ1-2	CASSLRAYEASGYTF	TGTGCCAGCAGCTTGCGCGCGTACGAGGCTAGCGGCTACACCTTC
12	.	TRBV19	.	TRBJ2-7	CASLGPSYEQYF	TGTGCCAGTTTGGGGCCCTCCTACGAGCAGTACTTC
12	.	TRBV28	once	TRBJ1-1	CASSLVNTEAFF	TGTGCCAGCAGTTTAGTAAACACTGAAGCTTTCTTT
14	.	TRBV28	once	TRBJ1-4	CASSKFARKEKLFF	TGTGCCAGCAGTAAGTTCGCGCGAAAGGAAAAACTGTTTTTT
16	.	TRBV15	.	TRBJ2-2	CATSRDRGLDTGELFF	TGTGCCACCAGCAGAGATCGGGGGCTGGACACCGGGGAGCTGTTTTTT
12	.	TRBV7-8	.	TRBJ2-1	CASSQAENEQFF	TGTGCCAGCAGCCAAGCGGAAAATGAGCAGTTCTTC
13	TRBD1	TRBV15	.	TRBJ2-7	CAARDRVFYEQYF	TGTGCCGCCCGGGACAGGGTTTTTTACGAGCAGTACTTC
15	.	TRBV6-1	many	TRBJ2-7	CASSEATGSSYEQYF	TGTGCCAGCAGTGAGGCAACCGGGAGCTCCTACGAGCAGTACTTC
15	TRBD2	TRBV9	.	TRBJ2-7	CASSVESGGLYEQYF	TGTGCCAGCAGCGTAGAAAGCGGGGGATTGTACGAGCAGTACTTC
14	TRBD1	TRBV29-1	.	TRBJ1-2	CSVQRQGAADGYTF	TGCAGCGTGCAACGACAGGGGGCGGCGGATGGCTACACCTTC
15	.	TRBV28	.	TRBJ1-1	CASSLGGSGGAEAFF	TGTGCCAGCAGTTTGGGGGGGTCGGGGGGCGCTGAAGCTTTCTTT
14	.	TRBV6-5	once	TRBJ1-3	CASSYDLTGNTIYF	TGTGCCAGCAGTTATGACCTTACTGGAAACACCATATATTTT
17	TRBD2	TRBV13	.	TRBJ2-1	CASSSISGGAFYNEQFF	TGTGCCAGCAGCTCAATTAGCGGGGGGGCTTTTTACAATGAGCAGTTCTTC
14	.	TRBV13	.	TRBJ1-3	CASSSPGLGNTIYF	TGTGCCAGCAGCTCACCGGGTCTTGGAAACACCATATATTTT
16	.	TRBV5-1	.	TRBJ2-3	CASSLALSQGTDTQYF	TGCGCCAGCAGCTTGGCCCTGTCTCAGGGGACAGATACGCAGTATTTT
14	.	TRBV19	.	TRBJ1-5	CASSIERRNQPQHF	TGTGCCAGTAGTATAGAGAGACGGAATCAGCCCCAGCATTTT
15	.	TRBV19	.	TRBJ2-7	CASSMRGAGYYEQYF	TGTGCCAGTAGTATGAGGGGCGCGGGGTACTACGAGCAGTACTTC
15	TRBD2	TRBV28	.	TRBJ2-7	CASSSVAGGGYEQYF	TGTGCCAGCAGTTCCGTAGCGGGAGGGGGTTACGAGCAGTACTTC
14	.	TRBV5-8	.	TRBJ2-5	CASSFPSAEETQYF	TGTGCCAGCAGCTTTCCGTCGGCGGAAGAGACCCAGTACTTC
15	TRBD2	TRBV9	.	TRBJ2-2	CASSGMGGSTGELFF	TGTGCCAGCAGCGGGATGGGCGGGAGTACCGGGGAGCTGTTTTTT
17	TRBD1	TRBV6-2/TRBV6-3	.	TRBJ2-7	CASSYPLRDRGEYEQYF	TGTGCCAGCAGTTACCCCCTCCGGGACAGGGGGGAGTACGAGCAGTACTTC
15	.	TRBV7-2	once	TRBJ2-3	CASSPRLVGTDTQYF	TGTGCCAGCAGCCCCCGCTTAGTGGGCACAGATACGCAGTATTTT
16	.	TRBV11-2	.	TRBJ2-4	CASSLYGGTGKNIQYF	TGTGCCAGCAGCTTATACGGGGGGACAGGCAAAAACATTCAGTACTTC
15	.	TRBV19	.	TRBJ2-2	CASTKEQGVTGELFF	TGTGCCAGTACCAAGGAACAGGGAGTCACCGGGGAGCTGTTTTTT
13	.	TRBV5-1	.	TRBJ1-1	CASSATKNTEAFF	TGCGCCAGCAGCGCCACAAAGAACACTGAAGCTTTCTTT
16	.	TRBV7-2	.	TRBJ2-7	CASSLFSMDRDYEQYF	TGTGCCAGCAGCTTATTTAGTATGGACAGAGACTACGAGCAGTACTTC
15	TRBD2	TRBV7-9	.	TRBJ2-1	CAVKGASGSSNEQFF	TGTGCCGTCAAAGGGGCTAGCGGGAGCAGTAATGAGCAGTTCTTC
13	TRBD1	TRBV27	.	TRBJ1-1	CASSSVGQGSAFF	TGTGCCAGCAGTTCCGTGGGACAGGGTAGCGCTTTCTTT
12	.	TRBV11-2	.	TRBJ2-1	CASSLAGNEQFF	TGTGCCAGCAGCTTAGCGGGAAATGAGCAGTTCTTC
14	.	TRBV18	once	TRBJ2-7	CASSPPGSSYEQYF	TGTGCCAGCTCACCACCGGGCAGCTCCTACGAGCAGTACTTC